The 20 T cell receptor beta chains below were found in one sample sequenced in a study of blood T cell repertoires in COVID-19. Measured with immunoSEQ multiplex PCR; TCRdb has only the in-frame clones, and not every one. The sample records about 400,000 clones, around nine tenths being singletons. The specimen was PBMCs or T cells enriched from blood (not recorded which). These receptors came from a woman under 30 with acute COVID-19.

This rearrangement joins TRBV10-3 to TRBJ2-1, with TRBD2 matching 10 bases. The CDR3 is made up of 16 amino acids. Germline values: CDR1 ENHRY, CDR2 SYGVKD. J gave up 0 bases and V 11 bases, and 10 bases lay outside the gene matches. CDR3 protein: CAVSGLADHSYNEQFF. The CDR3 region has the DNA TGTGCCGTATCAGGACTAGCGGATCACTCCTACAATGAGCAGTTCTTC.

The chain is built from TRBV30 and TRBJ2-7, with D possibly matching TRBD2 (6 bases). The V end was cut by 0 bases, the J end by 7 bases, with 16 bases between. The CDR3 contains 14 residues. In germline, CDR1 is GTSNPN, CDR2 SVGIG (reference sequence). CDR3 protein: CAWSVSGGRGEQYF. CDR3 in DNA: TGTGCCTGGAGTGTATCCGGGGGAAGAGGAGAGCAGTACTTC. Combining the CDR3 with reference TRBV30 and TRBJ2-7 gives the whole variable domain SQTIHQWPATLVQPVGSPLSLECTVEGTSNPNLYWYRQAAGRGLQLLFYSVGIGQISSEVPQNLSASRPQDRQFILSSKKLLLSDSGFYLCAWSVSGGRGEQYFGPGTRLTVT.

This chain joins TRBV5-5 and TRBJ2-5, with TRBD2 matching 9 bases. V shed 0 bases and J 6 bases; nucleotides not matched to a gene: 12. The CDR3 is 17 amino acids. Germline-derived CDR1 and CDR2 are SGHKS and YYEKEE (reference sequence). For the CDR3, the DNA is TGTGCCAGCAGCTTGGCCGGGGCGGGGGGGCCTAGACAGACCCAGTACTTC. The encoded protein is CASSLAGAGGPRQTQYF.

Here the CDR3 DNA reads TGCGCCAGCAGTCTCGACAGTCTTAATCAGCCCCAGCATTTT. Its protein is CASSLDSLNQPQHF. The rearrangement joins TRBV5-1 to TRBJ1-5; D is perhaps TRBD1 (5 bases). CDR1 is SGHRS and CDR2 is YFSETQ in the germline V gene. V was clipped by 5 bases and J by 4 bases, with 13 bases between them. This CDR3 contains 14 residues.

The chain links TRBV6-5 to TRBJ1-1, with 8 bases identical to TRBD1. CDR1 MNHEY and CDR2 SVGAGI come from the germline V gene. Unmatched junction bases numbered 4, after V lost 7 bases and J lost 3 bases. The CDR3 spans 13 residues. This chain's CDR3 is CASKDRVDTEAFF. The DNA for the CDR3 is TGTGCCAGCAAGGACAGGGTGGACACTGAAGCTTTCTTT.

The chain couples TRBV5-1 to TRBJ1-3; no firm D call. CDR3 length: 15 amino acids. The V gene lost 0 bases and the J gene lost 0 bases, with 7 bases spanning the gap. CDR1 SGHRS and CDR2 YFSETQ come from the germline V gene. CDR3 region: CASSLVPSSGNTIYF. Here the CDR3 DNA reads TGCGCCAGCAGCTTGGTTCCGTCCTCTGGAAACACCATATATTTT.

The gene calls are TRBV7-3 and TRBJ1-6; 9 bases agree with TRBD1. Per germline, CDR1 SGHTA and CDR2 FQGTGA. V shed 5 bases and J 5 bases; nucleotides not matched to a gene: 7. This CDR3 comprises 16 residues. CDR3 DNA sequence: TGTGCCAGCAGCCGGACCGGGACAGGGAATAATTCACCCCTCCACTTT. Its translation: CASSRTGTGNNSPLHF.

This clone was observed once. The chain joins TRBV7-3 to TRBJ2-1; 10 positions match TRBD2. V gave up 2 bases and J gave up 4 bases; unmatched junction bases: 8. Germline CDR1 reads SGHTA; CDR2 reads FQGTGA. CDR3 length: 17 amino acids. CDR3 amino acids: CASSLARSGGSYNEQFF. CDR3 sequence (DNA): TGTGCCAGCAGCTTAGCACGTAGCGGGGGGTCTTACAATGAGCAGTTCTTC. The entire variable domain, with the rest obtained from reference TRBV7-3 and TRBJ2-1, is as follows: GAGVSQTPSNKVTEKGKYVELRCDPISGHTALYWYRQSLGQGPEFLIYFQGTGAADDSGLPNDRFFAVRPEGSVSTLKIQRTERGDSAVYLCASSLARSGGSYNEQFFGPGTRLTVL.

The rearrangement links TRBV7-3 to TRBJ2-2; the D gene is possibly TRBD1 (5 bases). Germline V gene lookup returns CDR1 SGHTA and CDR2 FQGTGA. The ends were cut back, 3 bases at V and 5 bases at J, with 13 bases in the middle. The CDR3 sequence is 15 residues long. CDR3 protein: CASSLNRISTGELFF. In nucleotides, the CDR3 is TGTGCCAGCAGCTTGAACAGGATATCGACCGGGGAGCTGTTTTTT.

This chain joins TRBV2 and TRBJ2-7; perhaps TRBD1 as D (6 bases). The CDR3 has 14 residues. The germline gives CDR1 SNHLY, CDR2 FYNNEI. The V gene lost 6 bases and the J gene lost 2 bases, with 14 bases spanning the gap. CDR3 sequence reads: CASSRDTDPYEQYF. The CDR3 DNA reads TGTGCCAGCAGCCGGGACACGGACCCCTACGAGCAGTACTTC. The variable domain in full, with the rest retrieved from reference TRBV2 and TRBJ2-7, is EPEVTQTPSHQVTQMGQEVILRCVPISNHLYFYWYRQILGQKVEFLVSFYNNEISEKSEIFDDQFSVERPDGSNFTLKIRSTKLEDSAMYFCASSRDTDPYEQYFGPGTRLTVT.

The rearrangement uses TRBV12-3 or TRBV12-4 and TRBJ1-3, with TRBD1 as a possible D gene (6 bases). This CDR3 comprises 13 residues. Trimming took 8 bases from V and 2 from J, leaving 10 bases between them. The CDR3 region is CASQGITGNTIYF. CDR3 sequence (DNA): TGTGCCAGCCAGGGGATTACTGGAAACACCATATATTTT.

CDR3 DNA sequence: TGTGCCAGCAGCGCAGGGGCTGGGGCCAACGTCCTGACTTTC. This codes for CASSAGAGANVLTF. The chain carries TRBV14 and TRBJ2-6; maybe TRBD1 (6 bases). The V end lost 5 bases, the J end lost 2 bases, and 7 bases lay between the germline ends. From germline, CDR1 is SGHDN and CDR2 FVKESK. The CDR3 spans 14 residues.

The chain links TRBV10-1 to TRBJ1-1; D is ambiguous. Germline values: CDR1 WNHNN, CDR2 SYGVQD (reference sequence). Trimming cost V 2 bases and J 1 base, with 11 bases left between them. The CDR3 covers 15 residues. Here the CDR3 reads CASSEEAGKNTEAFF. Here the CDR3 DNA reads TGCGCCAGCAGTGAGGAGGCCGGGAAGAACACTGAAGCTTTCTTT.

A single count supports this clone. The CDR3 sequence is CASSPGWDAYNEQFF. The CDR3, as DNA: TGTGCCAGCAGCCCAGGGTGGGATGCCTACAATGAGCAGTTCTTC. This rearrangement joins TRBV7-9 to TRBJ2-1; D may be TRBD1 (5 bases). Trimming shortened V by 5 bases and J by 2 bases, and 13 bases separated the two germline ends. Germline values: CDR1 SEHNR, CDR2 FQNEAQ (reference sequence). This CDR3 spans 15 amino acids.

V gene TRBV20-1 combines with J gene TRBJ2-7; D might be TRBD1 (5 bases). This CDR3 is built from 13 residues. V gave up 3 bases and J gave up 4 bases, with 13 bases separating them. From germline, CDR1 is DFQATT and CDR2 SNEGSKA (reference sequence). As DNA, the CDR3 is TGCAGTGCTAGTCGGCAGGGAATTTACGAGCAGTACTTC. Protein sequence: CSASRQGIYEQYF.

The V call is TRBV11-3, the J call TRBJ2-1; tentative D call: TRBD2 (5 bases). Germline CDR1 SGHNT, CDR2 YENEEA. Trimming took 4 bases from V and 4 from J, leaving 17 bases between them. The CDR3 sequence is 16 residues long. CDR3 protein: CASSSRTGEQYNEQFF. DNA for the CDR3: TGTGCCAGCAGCTCCCGGACTGGCGAGCAATACAATGAGCAGTTCTTC.

The chain employs TRBV4-3 and TRBJ1-4; possible D gene TRBD1, 6 bases. The CDR3 spans 15 residues. Trimming stripped 0 bases from V and 6 bases from J, with 11 bases between. Per germline, CDR1 LGHNA and CDR2 YSLEER. CDR3 protein: CASSQDRTEYEKLFF. DNA for the CDR3: TGCGCCAGCAGCCAAGATCGGACAGAGTATGAAAAACTGTTTTTT.

The gene calls are TRBV3-1 (or the pseudogene TRBV3-2) and TRBJ2-3; D unresolved. Germline V gene sequence: CDR1 LGHDT, CDR2 YNNKEL (reference sequence). Between the trimmed V and J ends, which lost 3 bases and 0 bases, there was a span of 10 bases. This CDR3 region has 15 residues. CDR3 sequence (DNA): TGTGCCAGCAGCCAGACGGAGACTAGCACAGATACGCAGTATTTT. Translating it yields CASSQTETSTDTQYF.

V and J are TRBV18 and TRBJ2-7; TRBD1 aligns across 7 bases. Germline values: CDR1 KGHSH, CDR2 LQKENI. With 3 bases clipped from V and 0 bases from J, the junction kept 5 bases outside the gene matches. The CDR3 contains 15 residues. CDR3 region: CASSPLTGSSYEQYF. CDR3 DNA: TGTGCCAGCTCACCCTTGACAGGGAGCTCCTACGAGCAGTACTTC.

The V and J genes are TRBV12-5 and TRBJ2-3, with D possibly TRBD1 on 5 matching bases. This CDR3 is 15 amino acids long. CDR1 LGHNT and CDR2 FRNRAP come from the germline V gene. Deletions cut 6 bases from V and 2 bases from J, with 15 bases between. The CDR3 DNA reads TGTGCTAGTGGCCTTACAGGCGGATACACAGATACGCAGTATTTT. It encodes CASGLTGGYTDTQYF. The full variable domain, with the rest looked up from reference TRBV12-5 and TRBJ2-3, is DARVTQTPRHKVTEMGQEVTMRCQPILGHNTVFWYRQTMMQGLELLAYFRNRAPLDDSGMPKDRFSAEMPDATLATLKIQPSEPRDSAVYFCASGLTGGYTDTQYFGPGTRLTVL.